This TCR beta chain was sequenced for a study of T cells after yellow fever vaccination. From the 5' RACE reads, TCRdb called clonotypes with MiXCR, one entry per CDR3 protein. The repertoire has around 160,000 distinct CDR3 sequences, 6.5% to 8.5% of them found once; the top ten carry more than 2.5%. A few counts support this clonotype. The CDR3 runs to 14 residues. V was clipped by 8 bases and J by 6 bases, with 16 bases between them. Germline CDR1 ENHRY, CDR2 SYGVKD. The rearrangement links TRBV10-3 to TRBJ2-2, with D perhaps matching TRBD1 (7 bases). The specimen was CD4+ T cells sorted from PBMCs, collected around 5 days after the first yellow fever vaccination. The source is a man between 18 and 29 years old who received the YFV17D yellow fever vaccine. The DNA for the CDR3 is TGTGCCATCGGGGGGACAGAAAGGCCCGGGGAGCTGTTTTTT. Its protein is CAIGGTERPGELFF.